This T cell receptor (beta chain) was identified in a study of STAT5B mutations in CD4+ large granular lymphocyte leukemia. Clones were sequenced by immunoSEQ multiplex PCR, and TCRdb holds only the in-frame ones, with some missing. This sample yields about 35,000 clones, of which roughly 65% are seen a single time; about 1.8% belongs to the top ten. This clone was counted only a few times. Trimming pared 9 bases from V and 4 bases from J, leaving 15 bases between. CDR1 MDHEN and CDR2 SYDVKM come from the germline V gene. The CDR3 loop spans 13 amino acids. The sample comprised CD4+ T cells from blood buffy coats. This chain joins TRBV28 and TRBJ1-2; maybe TRBD1 (6 bases). This receptor was obtained from a human donor in good health. The CDR3 DNA follows: TGTGCCAGTTCAAGTGGACAGACCTATGGCTACACCTTC. Its protein product is CASSSGQTYGYTF.